A selection of T cell receptor beta chains follows, all from one sample in a study of T cells in Graves' hyperthyroidism and ophthalmopathy. Each CDR3 protein is one row after TCRdb ran MiXCR on the multiplex PCR reads. The sample lists 490,000 or so distinct CDR3 sequences, approximately 23% seen once, with under 55% in the top ten. The sequenced material came from blood. The source of these receptors is a woman aged 70-85 years with Graves' ophthalmopathy. Each CDR3 is given with its conserved first and last residue. D genes are given only for firm matches. Clone size is stated in some rows and not others, as once, few, many or a class when expanded.

>TRBV18|NA|NA|TRBJ1-1
TGTGCCAGCTCACCACGCAGGGAATACACTGAAGCTTTCTTT
CASSPRREYTEAFF
>TRBV28|NA|NA|TRBJ1-2
TGTGCCAGCAGTTTAATTTTGAGGTCGAGGGAGTATGGCTACACCTTC
CASSLILRSREYGYTF
>TRBV3-1|once|NA|TRBJ2-3
TGTGCCAGCAGCCAAGGCCAAATGAGCACAGATACGCAGTATTTT
CASSQGQMSTDTQYF
>TRBV28|NA|NA|TRBJ2-5
TGTGCCAGCACCGCACGGCAACAAGAGACCCAGTACTTC
CASTARQQETQYF
>TRBV12-3/TRBV12-4|NA|TRBD1|TRBJ2-5
TGTGCCAGCAGTTTAGCGGACAGGGGAGAGACCCAGTACTTC
CASSLADRGETQYF
>TRBV24-1|NA|NA|TRBJ1-1
TGTGCCACCAGGGGACAAACCCCCGGAAACACTGAAGCTTTCTTT
CATRGQTPGNTEAFF
>TRBV2|NA|TRBD2|TRBJ2-5
TGTGCCAGCAGTGAAATGCGGGAGAAAGGAGAGACCCAGTACTTC
CASSEMREKGETQYF
>TRBV29-1|NA|TRBD1|TRBJ2-7
TGCAGCGCCGGGACAGGGGCTAGTGAGCAGTACTTC
CSAGTGASEQYF
>TRBV27|many|NA|TRBJ1-1
TGTGCCAGCAGTTGGACTCAACCAGGGCGAGTGAACACTGAAGCTTTCTTT
CASSWTQPGRVNTEAFF
>TRBV6-1|few|NA|TRBJ2-7
TGTGCCAGCAGTCCCTTAGCGGAAACTTACGAGCAGTACTTC
CASSPLAETYEQYF
>TRBV2|many|NA|TRBJ1-5
TGTGCCAGCAGCGCACAGAGCAATCAGCCCCAGCATTTT
CASSAQSNQPQHF
>TRBV9|NA|NA|TRBJ2-2
TGTGCCAGCAGCGTATCCCCGGCCGGGGAGCTGTTTTTT
CASSVSPAGELFF
>TRBV28|NA|TRBD1|TRBJ2-7
TGTGCCAGCAGGGGCCGACAGGGGGTTTGGTACGAGCAGTACTTC
CASRGRQGVWYEQYF
>TRBV18|NA|NA|TRBJ2-7
TGTGCCAGCTCAGCGACTAGTAACGAGCAGTACTTC
CASSATSNEQYF
>TRBV4-1|NA|NA|TRBJ1-2
TGCGCCAGCAGCCAAGAGAACCCCTCTAACTATGGCTACACCTTC
CASSQENPSNYGYTF
>TRBV15|few|NA|TRBJ1-1
TGTGCCACCAGGGCTGAGATGAGCACTGAAGCTTTCTTT
CATRAEMSTEAFF
>TRBV7-2|NA|NA|TRBJ1-1
TGTGCCAGCAGCTTCGACAGGATGAACACTGAAGCTTTCTTT
CASSFDRMNTEAFF
>TRBV10-3|few|NA|TRBJ1-1
TGTGCCATCAGTGACAGGGGGAACACTGAAGCTTTCTTT
CAISDRGNTEAFF
>TRBV4-1|NA|NA|TRBJ2-5
TGCGCCAGCAGCCAAGATGGTCTATACATGGACTTC
CASSQDGLYMDF
>TRBV9|NA|NA|TRBJ2-2
TGTGCCAGCAGCCCCCGGGGCGCGAACACCGGGGAGCTGTTTTTT
CASSPRGANTGELFF
>TRBV12-3/TRBV12-4|many|NA|TRBJ2-7
TGTGCCAGCAGTTTAAACTGGTTCGAGCAGTACTTC
CASSLNWFEQYF
>TRBV2|many|TRBD1|TRBJ1-2
TGTGCCAGCAGTGATAGGGGGCGAGGTGGCTACACCTTC
CASSDRGRGGYTF
>TRBV19|NA|TRBD1|TRBJ1-3
TGTGCCAGTAGTTCCCGACAGGGGGCCTATGGAAACACCATATATTTT
CASSSRQGAYGNTIYF
>TRBV20-1|few|TRBD2|TRBJ2-3
TGCAGTGCTAAGGAACTAGCGGGAGTCGGGGGTACGCAGTATTTT
CSAKELAGVGGTQYF
>TRBV10-3|NA|TRBD2|TRBJ2-1
TGTGCCATCAGACTCTCAGGACTAGCCGTCAATGAGCAGTTCTTC
CAIRLSGLAVNEQFF
>TRBV3-1|NA|NA|TRBJ1-4
TGTGCCAGCAGCCAATCTCCCACTGGAGGTGAAAAACTGTTTTTT
CASSQSPTGGEKLFF
>TRBV10-3|once|TRBD1|TRBJ1-2
TGTGCCATCAGCAGAGGGGGCGGCTACACCTTC
CAISRGGGYTF
>TRBV3-1|many|TRBD2|TRBJ2-3
TGTGCCAGCAGCCTACTAGCGGGAGGCCCCCCAGATACGCAGTATTTT
CASSLLAGGPPDTQYF
>TRBV11-3|NA|NA|TRBJ2-2
TGTGCCAGCAGCGGAGGGACAAGACTAGATACCGGGGAGCTGTTTTTT
CASSGGTRLDTGELFF
>TRBV6-1|few|NA|TRBJ2-1
TGTGCCAGCAATACTCTCTTAGCGTTCAATGAGCAGTTCTTC
CASNTLLAFNEQFF
>TRBV30|NA|NA|TRBJ1-5
TGTGCCTGGAGTGTACAGGATAATCAGCCCCAGCATTTT
CAWSVQDNQPQHF
>TRBV7-9|few|NA|TRBJ1-2
TGTGCCAGCAGGGCGACAGAGAACTATGGCTACACCTTC
CASRATENYGYTF
>TRBV7-2|many|NA|TRBJ1-1
TGTGCCAGCAGCTTAGGGTTGCGCGGAGCTTTCTTT
CASSLGLRGAFF